These 18 T cell receptor beta chains were all obtained from the same sample, sequenced in a study of siplizumab effects on memory and regulatory T cells. Libraries were prepared by immunoSEQ multiplex PCR; TCRdb keeps only in-frame clonotypes and omits some of them. The data hold about 100,000 clones, with roughly 93% observed a single time. Sequenced material: non-Treg CD4+ T cells sorted from blood. These receptors all stem from a human donor in good health.

This clone was detected only once. For the CDR3, the DNA is TGTGCCAGCAGCTTAAGTTGGGGTGGGCAAAAGAACACTGAAGCTTTCTTT. This codes for CASSLSWGGQKNTEAFF. This chain links TRBV7-2 with TRBJ1-1; no definite D call. The germline V gene has CDR1 SGHTA and CDR2 FQGNSA. V was clipped by 2 bases and J by 1 base, with 17 bases between them. CDR3 size: 17 residues.

J is TRBJ2-2 and V is TRBV7-9; D is undetermined. The CDR3 sequence is 13 residues long. V gave up 3 bases and J gave up 5 bases, with 7 bases separating them. The germline gives CDR1 SEHNR, CDR2 FQNEAQ (reference sequence). The CDR3 loop reads CASSLSRTGELFF. The CDR3 region has the DNA TGTGCCAGCAGCTTGAGCCGGACCGGGGAGCTGTTTTTT.

This sequence joins TRBV27 and TRBJ2-3, with D unclear. There are 15 residues in the CDR3. In germline, CDR1 is MNHEY, CDR2 SMNVEV (reference sequence). V lost 2 bases, J lost 0 bases, and 9 bases lay in between. The CDR3: CASSLSYTSTDTQYF. CDR3 in DNA: TGTGCCAGCAGTTTAAGCTATACTAGCACAGATACGCAGTATTTT.

Concerning this clone itself: The sample carries other DNA sequences with the same CDR3. The rearrangement uses TRBV18 and TRBJ1-1; the D is unclear. The germline V and J ends were trimmed by 2 bases and 8 bases, with 6 bases remaining between them. The CDR3 covers 11 residues. The germline CDR1 and CDR2 sequences are KGHSH and LQKENI. CDR3 nucleotide sequence: TGTGCCAGCTCACCAGATCGAGAAGCTTTCTTT. This gives the protein CASSPDREAFF.

V and J are TRBV5-4 and TRBJ1-1, with D maybe TRBD1 (5 bases). The ends were cut back, 3 bases at V and 6 bases at J, with 18 bases in the middle. The CDR3 runs 15 residues. In germline, CDR1 is SGHNT, CDR2 YYREEE (reference sequence). The CDR3 coding sequence is TGTGCCAGCAGCTCCGCCGTGGGGCCTAACGCTGAAGCTTTCTTT. Amino acids: CASSSAVGPNAEAFF.

The gene calls are TRBV28 and TRBJ2-5; 9 bases match TRBD2. CDR3 length: 15 residues. CDR1 is MDHEN and CDR2 is SYDVKM in the germline V gene. J lost 1 base, V lost 6 bases, and 6 bases had no gene match. CDR3 residues: CASRPLGLAQETQYF. CDR3 DNA: TGTGCCAGCAGACCTCTGGGACTAGCCCAAGAGACCCAGTACTTC.

CDR3 residues: CASSVGLAGVGNEQFF. For the CDR3, the DNA is TGTGCCAGCAGCGTAGGACTAGCGGGAGTAGGCAATGAGCAGTTCTTC. This chain uses TRBV9 with TRBJ2-1; TRBD2 agrees at 12 bases. The CDR3 totals 16 residues. With 0 bases clipped from V and 6 bases from J, the junction kept 4 bases outside the gene matches. Germline loops: CDR1 SGDLS, CDR2 YYNGEE. The variable domain in full, completed from reference TRBV9 and TRBJ2-1, reads DSGVTQTPKHLITATGQRVTLRCSPRSGDLSVYWYQQSLDQGLQFLIQYYNGEERAKGNILERFSAQQFPDLHSELNLSSLELGDSALYFCASSVGLAGVGNEQFFGPGTRLTVL.

J is TRBJ1-3 and V is TRBV18; D gene uncertain. The ends were cut back, 2 bases at V and 0 bases at J, with 14 bases in the middle. CDR1 KGHSH and CDR2 LQKENI come from the germline V gene. The length of the CDR3 is 17 residues. The CDR3 bases are TGTGCCAGCTCACCAGTTGAAAGGCTGAGCTCTGGAAACACCATATATTTT. The encoded protein is CASSPVERLSSGNTIYF.

V usage is TRBV6-4 and J usage is TRBJ2-1, with TRBD1 as a possible D gene (6 bases). V gave up 6 bases and J gave up 10 bases, with 16 bases separating them. The germline V gene has CDR1 MRHNA and CDR2 SNTAGT. The CDR3 has 13 residues. The CDR3 DNA reads as TGTGCCAGCAGCAGCCTTGGGGGCACCGAGCAGTTCTTC. It codes for CASSSLGGTEQFF.

The rearrangement uses TRBV10-3 and TRBJ2-1; TRBD2 matches at 11 bases. V dropped 4 bases and J dropped 7; count of bases not matched to a gene: 6. The germline gives CDR1 ENHRY, CDR2 SYGVKD. The CDR3 contains 15 residues. CDR3 sequence reads: CAISGRIAGGNEQFF. The CDR3 DNA sequence: TGTGCCATCAGTGGTAGGATAGCGGGAGGGAATGAGCAGTTCTTC.

V usage is TRBV9 and J usage is TRBJ2-7; TRBD1 might be the D (5 bases). CDR1 SGDLS and CDR2 YYNGEE come from the germline V gene. The CDR3 is 15 amino acids. V lost 4 bases, J lost 2 bases, and 16 bases lay in between. CDR3 nucleotide sequence: TGTGCCAGCAGCCTCGGGTGGGCAGGGACCTACGAGCAGTACTTC. Translated, it gives CASSLGWAGTYEQYF. Full variable domain (remainder filled in from reference TRBV9 and TRBJ2-7): DSGVTQTPKHLITATGQRVTLRCSPRSGDLSVYWYQQSLDQGLQFLIQYYNGEERAKGNILERFSAQQFPDLHSELNLSSLELGDSALYFCASSLGWAGTYEQYFGPGTRLTVT.

This chain links TRBV9 with TRBJ2-1; 15 nucleotides align to TRBD2. CDR1 is SGDLS and CDR2 is YYNGEE in the germline V gene. Trimming took 4 bases from V and 7 from J; bases not matched to a gene: 9. The CDR3 totals 17 residues. CDR3 nucleotides: TGTGCCAGCAGCCCCGGACTAGCGGGAGGGCCTTTGAATGAGCAGTTCTTC. This gives the protein CASSPGLAGGPLNEQFF.

This chain links TRBV6-5 with TRBJ2-2, with 9 bases matching TRBD1. CDR1 MNHEY and CDR2 SVGAGI come from the germline V gene. The CDR3 totals 15 residues. The trim removed 4 bases at V and 5 bases at J, leaving 5 bases unmatched. The CDR3 reads CASSLRQGVTGELFF. DNA for the CDR3: TGTGCCAGCAGTTTACGACAGGGGGTTACCGGGGAGCTGTTTTTT.

The rearrangement uses TRBV18 and TRBJ2-5; D might be TRBD2 (5 bases). Germline V CDR1 and CDR2: KGHSH, LQKENI. CDR3 size: 16 residues. The ends were cut back, 3 bases at V and 1 base at J, with 15 bases in the middle. The DNA of the CDR3 is TGTGCCAGCTCACCGGGGTTCAAGAGCGGCCAAGAGACCCAGTACTTC. The encoded protein is CASSPGFKSGQETQYF.

The CDR3 is CASSPRDASYEQYF. The CDR3 region has the DNA TGTGCCAGCAGCCCCCGGGACGCAAGCTACGAGCAGTACTTC. The chain has TRBV21-1 and TRBJ2-7. TRBV21-1 is shown as a pseudogene. CDR3 size: 14 residues.

This sequence joins TRBV6-6 and TRBJ1-2, with TRBD1 matching over 8 bases. The germline V gene encodes CDR1 MNHNY and CDR2 SVGAGI (reference sequence). Losses at the gene ends were 5 bases for V and 7 bases for J; bases not matched to a gene: 0. The CDR3 is 11 amino acids. DNA for the CDR3: TGTGCCAGCAGTACAGGGGGTGGCTACACCTTC. It yields the protein CASSTGGGYTF.

This chain connects TRBV6-5 to TRBJ2-7; D gene uncertain. Germline lookup yields CDR1 MNHEY and CDR2 SVGAGI. The CDR3 runs 13 residues. The germline V and J ends were trimmed by 6 bases and 7 bases, with 16 bases remaining between them. The CDR3 sequence is CASRAANTGEQYF. The CDR3 bases are TGTGCCAGCAGGGCAGCGAACACTGGGGAGCAGTACTTC.

This rearrangement joins TRBV28 to TRBJ1-6, with TRBD1 identical over 8 bases. The germline V gene encodes CDR1 MDHEN and CDR2 SYDVKM. Trimming cost V 7 bases and J 5 bases; bases outside gene matches: 4. CDR3 length equals 14 residues. CDR3 sequence: CASTLGQDNSPLHF. The CDR3 DNA is TGTGCCAGCACCCTGGGACAGGATAATTCACCCCTCCACTTT.